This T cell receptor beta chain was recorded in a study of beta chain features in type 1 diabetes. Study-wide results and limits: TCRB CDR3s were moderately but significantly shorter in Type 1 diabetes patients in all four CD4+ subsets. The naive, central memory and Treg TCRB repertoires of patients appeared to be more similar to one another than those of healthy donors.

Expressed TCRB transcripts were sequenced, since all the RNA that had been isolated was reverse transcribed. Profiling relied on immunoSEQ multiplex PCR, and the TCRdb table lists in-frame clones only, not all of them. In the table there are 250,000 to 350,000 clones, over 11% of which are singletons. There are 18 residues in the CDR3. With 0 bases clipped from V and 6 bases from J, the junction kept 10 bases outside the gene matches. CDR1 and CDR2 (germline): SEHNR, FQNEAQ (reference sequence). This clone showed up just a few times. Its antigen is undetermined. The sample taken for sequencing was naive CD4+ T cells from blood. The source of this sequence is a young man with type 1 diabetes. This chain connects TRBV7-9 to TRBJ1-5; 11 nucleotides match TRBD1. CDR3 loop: CASSLAPGQGVFGQPQHF. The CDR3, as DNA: TGTGCCAGCAGCTTAGCGCCGGGACAGGGGGTCTTCGGTCAGCCCCAGCATTTT. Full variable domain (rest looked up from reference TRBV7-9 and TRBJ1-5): DTGVSQNPRHKITKRGQNVTFRCDPISEHNRLYWYRQTLGQGPEFLTYFQNEAQLEKSRLLSDRFSAERPKGSFSTLEIQRTEQGDSAMYLCASSLAPGQGVFGQPQHFGDGTRLSIL.